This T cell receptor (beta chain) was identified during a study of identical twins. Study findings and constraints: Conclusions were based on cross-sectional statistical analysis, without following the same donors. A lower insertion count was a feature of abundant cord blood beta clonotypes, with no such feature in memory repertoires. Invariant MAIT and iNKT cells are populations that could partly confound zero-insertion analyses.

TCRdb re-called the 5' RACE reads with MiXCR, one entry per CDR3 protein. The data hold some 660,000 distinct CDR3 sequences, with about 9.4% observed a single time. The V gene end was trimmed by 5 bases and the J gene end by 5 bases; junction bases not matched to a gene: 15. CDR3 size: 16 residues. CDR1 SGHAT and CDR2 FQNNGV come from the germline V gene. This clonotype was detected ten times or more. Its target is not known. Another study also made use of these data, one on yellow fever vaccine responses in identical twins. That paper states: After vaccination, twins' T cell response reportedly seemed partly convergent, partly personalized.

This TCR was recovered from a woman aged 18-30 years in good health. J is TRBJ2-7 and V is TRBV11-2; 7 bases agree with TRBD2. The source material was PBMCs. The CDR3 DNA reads TGTGCCAGCAGCCATCGACTAGCCACCGCCGCACACGAGCAGTACTTC. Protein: CASSHRLATAAHEQYF.